The 11 T cell receptor beta chains below were found in one sample sequenced in a study of blood T cells in healthy people across ages. The second PCR ran about 6 to 12 cycles with a sample-barcoded 5' primer and J-beta primers. TCRdb re-called the 5' RACE reads through MiXCR, storing one row per CDR3 protein. The repertoire consists of about 800,000 distinct CDR3 sequences, with about 46% occurring once and the leading ten covering around 18%. Sequenced sample: blood. These receptors all stem from a man at least 80 years old in good health.

This chain connects TRBV20-1 to TRBJ2-7, with D tentatively TRBD1 or TRBD2 (5 bases each). The germline CDR1 and CDR2 sequences are DFQATT and SNEGSKA (reference sequence). Trimming left V 5 bases short and J 0 bases short, with 11 bases between. The CDR3 has 13 residues. For the CDR3, the DNA is TGCAGTGCTTACCTCGGGGCCTCCTACGAGCAGTACTTC. It codes for CSAYLGASYEQYF.

The chain has TRBV4-2 and TRBJ2-1; TRBD2 aligns across 8 bases. The CDR3 runs 20 residues. CDR1 and CDR2 from the germline V gene are LGHNA and YNFKEQ. Trimming at V came to 0 bases and at J to 3 bases, leaving 16 bases not matched to a gene. DNA for the CDR3: TGTGCCAGCAGCCAAGATCGGGTAGCGGGGCCCCGAATTATCTACAATGAGCAGTTCTTC. Translated: CASSQDRVAGPRIIYNEQFF.

This clonotype was counted a single time. The genes are TRBV7-2 and TRBJ1-2; TRBD1 matches 10 bases. Germline CDR1 is SGHTA and CDR2 is FQGNSA. This CDR3 spans 16 amino acids. Losses at the gene ends were 5 bases for V and 1 base for J; bases not matched to a gene: 7. CDR3 protein: CASSTRQGAINYGYTF. CDR3 sequence (DNA): TGTGCCAGCAGCACCAGACAGGGGGCGATTAACTATGGCTACACCTTC.

This chain joins TRBV12-3 or TRBV12-4 and TRBJ2-3; perhaps TRBD2 as D (5 bases). The V and J ends lost 3 bases and 4 bases respectively, with 11 bases between them. This CDR3 is 14 amino acids long. CDR3 amino acids: CASSLGVLADTQYF. In nucleotides, the CDR3 is TGTGCCAGCAGTTTGGGAGTGTTGGCAGATACGCAGTATTTT.

The V call is TRBV20-1, the J call TRBJ2-7; TRBD2 agrees at 11 bases. Looked up from germline, CDR1 is DFQATT and CDR2 is SNEGSKA (reference sequence). V was pared by 6 bases and J by 0 bases, with 7 bases of the junction left unmatched. CDR3 length: 15 residues. CDR3 protein: CSASYSGRASYEQYF. The CDR3 nucleotides are TGCAGTGCCTCTTATAGCGGGAGGGCCTCCTACGAGCAGTACTTC.

The rearrangement uses TRBV29-1 and TRBJ2-1; D is perhaps TRBD1 or TRBD2 (6 bases each). The CDR3 covers 15 residues. Trimming took 2 bases from V and 6 from J, leaving 17 bases between them. Germline V gene lookup returns CDR1 SQVTM and CDR2 ANQGSEA. The CDR3: CSVERSGEVTNEQFF. CDR3 in DNA: TGCAGCGTTGAAAGGTCAGGGGAGGTCACCAATGAGCAGTTCTTC.

This clonotype appeared a few times. The chain combines TRBV5-1 with TRBJ1-2; 7 nucleotides align to TRBD1. CDR3 length: 14 amino acids. Germline V CDR1 and CDR2: SGHRS, YFSETQ. The V and J ends lost 4 bases and 9 bases, in that order; junction bases with no gene match: 12. CDR3 in DNA: TGCGCCAGCAGCCAGCCGGGACAGACGTCAAGCTACACCTTC. Protein product: CASSQPGQTSSYTF.

The chain uses TRBV27 and TRBJ2-4; D might be TRBD2 (6 bases). The CDR3 sequence is 15 residues long. V lost 0 bases and J lost 3, with 9 bases in between. Germline values: CDR1 MNHEY, CDR2 SMNVEV (reference sequence). CDR3 in DNA: TGTGCCAGCAGTTTATCTTGGGGAGGCAAAAACATTCAGTACTTC. This gives the protein CASSLSWGGKNIQYF.

The rearrangement links TRBV6-2 or TRBV6-3 to TRBJ1-5; 7 nucleotides agree with TRBD1. V lost 6 bases and J lost 7; bases outside the gene matches: 6. CDR3 length: 13 amino acids. Germline CDR1 reads MNHEY; CDR2 reads SVGEGT. The CDR3 nucleotides are TGTGCCAGCAGACGAGACAGGGAGCAGCCCCAGCATTTT. The encoded protein is CASRRDREQPQHF.

The chain is built from TRBV7-2 and TRBJ2-4; D uncertain. Germline V CDR1 and CDR2: SGHTA, FQGNSA. V shed 0 bases and J shed 7 bases, with 13 bases lying between them. There are 15 residues in the CDR3. The CDR3 region is CASSLAPSGLNIQYF. The CDR3 nucleotides read TGTGCCAGCAGCTTAGCGCCGAGTGGGCTTAACATTCAGTACTTC.

This clonotype appeared many times. The chain joins TRBV5-1 to TRBJ2-7; TRBD1 matches at 8 bases. The V gene end was trimmed by 0 bases and the J gene end by 7 bases; junction bases not matched to a gene: 6. Germline CDR1 SGHRS, CDR2 YFSETQ. The CDR3 is made up of 14 amino acids. The CDR3 DNA follows: TGCGCCAGCAGCTTGGTTCAGGGGGCGGGAGAGCAGTACTTC. Its protein is CASSLVQGAGEQYF.